This entry features one TCR beta chain sequence. This entry is derived from a study of blood T cell repertoires in COVID-19. Study context: Donors in the United States, Italy and Spain gave samples during acute or convalescent COVID-19.

Across fewer than 25 US areas, participants ranged in age from roughly 18 to 95 years. Each participant's cohort was designated according to participant-reported clinical history. CDR1 and CDR2 (germline): MRHNA, SNTAGT. Trimming pared 6 bases from V and 4 bases from J, leaving 15 bases between. The CDR3 consists of 14 residues. TCRdb keeps only in-frame clones here, not all; method: immunoSEQ multiplex PCR. The table shows a few hundred thousand clones, with about 87% occurring only once. The material sequenced was PBMCs or T cells enriched from blood (not recorded which). This chain joins TRBV6-4 and TRBJ1-1, with D possibly TRBD1 on 5 matching bases. The sequence derives from a middle-aged man in a cohort exposed to, infected with or recovered from COVID-19 (not recorded which). The CDR3 is CASSPRAGITEAFF. The CDR3 DNA reads as TGTGCCAGCAGCCCCCGGGCAGGGATCACTGAAGCTTTCTTT.